The 19 T cell receptor beta chains below all came from one sample that was sequenced in a study of beta chain features in type 1 diabetes. The entirety of the isolated RNA underwent reverse transcription, so expressed TCRB transcripts were sequenced. Profiling relied on immunoSEQ multiplex PCR, and the TCRdb table lists in-frame clones only, not all of them. The repertoire includes hundreds of thousands of clones, about 32% of them detected once, and about 0.065% sits in the top ten. The sample was naive CD4+ T cells from blood. These receptors all come from a man between 18 and 35 years old in good health.

This clone was recorded a few times. V gene TRBV28 combines with J gene TRBJ2-1; D is perhaps TRBD1 (6 bases). The CDR3 totals 13 residues. Germline-derived CDR1 and CDR2 are MDHEN and SYDVKM. Trimming removed 11 bases from V and 0 bases from J, with 11 bases in between. The CDR3 reads CAGGGSSYNEQFF. Written as DNA, the CDR3 is TGTGCCGGGGGCGGAAGCTCCTACAATGAGCAGTTCTTC. The whole variable domain, filled in from reference TRBV28 and TRBJ2-1, reads DVKVTQSSRYLVKRTGEKVFLECVQDMDHENMFWYRQDPGLGLRLIYFSYDVKMKEKGDIPEGYSVSREKKERFSLILESASTNQTSMYLCAGGGSSYNEQFFGPGTRLTVL.

This clone turned up a few times. Other DNA sequences from this sample encode an identical CDR3 as well. Here the CDR3 reads CSVRQVLNTEAFF. As DNA, the CDR3 is TGCAGCGTCCGACAGGTGCTTAACACTGAAGCTTTCTTT. The rearrangement links TRBV29-1 to TRBJ1-1, with D possibly TRBD1 on 6 matching bases. This CDR3 has 13 residues. Per germline, CDR1 SQVTM and CDR2 ANQGSEA. V gave up 6 bases and J gave up 2 bases, with 13 bases separating them.

This clone was observed a handful of times. This chain joins TRBV9 and TRBJ2-7, with 9 bases aligning to TRBD2. Trimming removed 3 bases from V and 5 bases from J; junction bases left unmatched: 9. The CDR3 has 15 residues. CDR1 is SGDLS, CDR2 YYNGEE, per germline. The CDR3 sequence is CASSATLAGRNEQYF. CDR3 nucleotides: TGTGCCAGCAGCGCCACGCTAGCGGGGAGAAACGAGCAGTACTTC.

The rearrangement joins TRBV29-1 to TRBJ2-7; a possible D gene is TRBD2 (6 bases). The CDR3 is made up of 12 amino acids. Germline V gene lookup returns CDR1 SQVTM and CDR2 ANQGSEA. V was trimmed by 4 bases and J by 1 base, leaving 8 bases between them. As DNA, the CDR3 is TGCAGCGTTGTGGAGGGTTCCTACGAGCAGTACTTC. Translated, it gives CSVVEGSYEQYF.

This clone was counted a few times. This rearrangement joins TRBV4-3 to TRBJ2-2; D might be TRBD2 (6 bases). The length of the CDR3 is 15 residues. V lost 4 bases and J lost 1, with 10 bases in between. Germline V gene lookup returns CDR1 LGHNA and CDR2 YSLEER. This CDR3 reads CASSRGTLNTGELFF. CDR3 nucleotides: TGCGCCAGCAGCCGCGGGACTCTGAACACCGGGGAGCTGTTTTTT.

The rearrangement uses TRBV5-6 and TRBJ2-2, with TRBD2 identical over 16 bases. The CDR3 consists of 16 residues. Trimming at V came to 4 bases and at J to 5 bases, leaving 2 bases not matched to a gene. Germline V CDR1 and CDR2: SGHDT, YYEEEE. The DNA for the CDR3 is TGTGCCAGCAGCCCGGGACTAGCGGGAGGGACCGGGGAGCTGTTTTTT. Translating gives CASSPGLAGGTGELFF.

The V call is TRBV4-1, the J call TRBJ1-4; maybe TRBD1 (5 bases). The CDR3 is 16 amino acids. Germline-derived CDR1 and CDR2 are MGHRA and YSYEKL. Trimming took off 2 bases at V and 4 bases at J, with 14 bases between the two ends. This CDR3 is CASSQLSGQYNEKLFF. The CDR3 coding sequence is TGCGCCAGCAGCCAACTTTCGGGGCAGTATAATGAAAAACTGTTTTTT.

CDR3 loop: CASSLRAGANEQFF. The CDR3 coding sequence is TGTGCCAGCAGCTTACGCGCGGGAGCCAATGAGCAGTTCTTC. The V call is TRBV7-2, the J call TRBJ2-1; 7 nucleotides align to TRBD2. Germline lookup yields CDR1 SGHTA and CDR2 FQGNSA. CDR3 size: 14 residues. Trimming cost V 2 bases and J 6 bases; bases outside gene matches: 4.

In nucleotides, the CDR3 is TGTGCCAGCAGCTTTGGTCTAACTAGCCCTATCTACGAGCAGTACTTC. Amino acid sequence: CASSFGLTSPIYEQYF. The chain couples TRBV5-4 to TRBJ2-7; tentative D call: TRBD2 (6 bases). Per the germline V gene, CDR1 is SGHNT and CDR2 is YYREEE (reference sequence). V dropped 2 bases and J dropped 3 bases, with 18 bases sitting between them. This CDR3 is built from 16 residues.

V and J are TRBV7-9 and TRBJ2-5, with 7 bases fitting TRBD2. The germline V gene has CDR1 SEHNR and CDR2 FQNEAQ (reference sequence). Trimming cost V 5 bases and J 5 bases; bases outside gene matches: 11. This CDR3 region has 15 residues. As DNA, the CDR3 is TGTGCCAGCAGCACCCGCCCGGGACTAATGGAGACCCAGTACTTC. It specifies CASSTRPGLMETQYF.

This clone was observed a few times. The genes are TRBV5-1 and TRBJ2-3; D is unclear. Between the trimmed V and J ends, which lost 3 bases and 0 bases, there was a span of 8 bases. Germline CDR1 is SGHRS and CDR2 is YFSETQ. The CDR3 totals 14 residues. The CDR3 region is CASSSGDSTDTQYF. The CDR3 DNA is TGCGCCAGCAGCTCCGGTGATAGCACAGATACGCAGTATTTT. Together with reference TRBV5-1 and TRBJ2-3, the CDR3 gives the full variable domain: KAGVTQTPRYLIKTRGQQVTLSCSPISGHRSVSWYQQTPGQGLQFLFEYFSETQRNKGNFPGRFSGRQFSNSRSEMNVSTLELGDSALYLCASSSGDSTDTQYFGPGTRLTVL.

The chain joins TRBV4-1 to TRBJ2-5; 7 positions agree with TRBD2. The CDR3 runs 16 residues. Germline trimming cut 0 bases from V and 7 bases from J; bases unmatched to any gene: 11. The V gene's germline CDR1 is MGHRA and CDR2 YSYEKL. CDR3 region: CASSQDPPGGAGTQYF. In DNA, the CDR3 is TGCGCCAGCAGCCAAGACCCGCCGGGGGGTGCTGGGACCCAGTACTTC.

This chain joins TRBV7-6 and TRBJ2-2; 8 bases fit TRBD2. V gave up 11 bases and J gave up 3 bases; unmatched junction bases: 5. Germline CDR1 is SGHVS and CDR2 is FNYEAQ. This CDR3 is 13 amino acids long. The CDR3 DNA is TGTGCCGGCGGGAGGATCGACACCGGGGAGCTGTTTTTT. This encodes CAGGRIDTGELFF.

The rearrangement links TRBV29-1 to TRBJ2-1; D remains ambiguous. Deletions cut 5 bases from V and 2 bases from J, with 7 bases between. In germline, CDR1 is SQVTM, CDR2 ANQGSEA. The CDR3 extends over 12 amino acids. The CDR3 region is CSVNDAYNEQFF. The CDR3 nucleotides are TGCAGCGTTAATGATGCCTACAATGAGCAGTTCTTC.

J is TRBJ1-2 and V is TRBV29-1; 7 nucleotides line up with TRBD1. CDR1 and CDR2 from the germline V gene are SQVTM and ANQGSEA. This CDR3 comprises 12 residues. V was pared by 5 bases and J by 4 bases, with 4 bases of the junction left unmatched. In DNA form, the CDR3 reads TGCAGCGTTTCCGGGACAGTCTATGGCTACACCTTC. Its translation is CSVSGTVYGYTF.

This chain uses TRBV29-1 with TRBJ2-1; TRBD2 agrees at 12 bases. J lost 7 bases, V lost 0 bases, and 13 bases had no gene match. Germline-derived CDR1 and CDR2 are SQVTM and ANQGSEA. The CDR3 spans 18 residues. The CDR3 is CSVEDGLAGPSGLNEQFF. CDR3 coding DNA: TGCAGCGTTGAAGATGGACTAGCGGGGCCGTCGGGGTTGAATGAGCAGTTCTTC.

V and J are TRBV20-1 and TRBJ2-7, with D uncertain. The V end lost 3 bases, the J end lost 5 bases, and 8 bases lay between the germline ends. Per germline, CDR1 DFQATT and CDR2 SNEGSKA (reference sequence). The CDR3 totals 11 residues. CDR3 in DNA: TGCAGTGCTAGGATCCGGGACGAGCAGTACTTC. As protein: CSARIRDEQYF.

V usage is TRBV5-1 and J usage is TRBJ2-1; D gene uncertain. Germline CDR1 and CDR2: SGHRS and YFSETQ. Trimming removed 0 bases at V and 8 bases at J, with 15 bases between. The CDR3 is 15 residues long. The CDR3 DNA sequence: TGCGCCAGCAGCTTGGGGGGATATAGTGGAGATGAGCAGTTCTTC. This sequence encodes CASSLGGYSGDEQFF.

This clone was observed a handful of times. This chain joins TRBV5-1 and TRBJ2-7; D is uncertain. This CDR3 spans 14 amino acids. The ends were cut back, 0 bases at V and 4 bases at J, with 11 bases in the middle. Per germline, CDR1 SGHRS and CDR2 YFSETQ. The CDR3 spells CASSLDSETYEQYF. CDR3 DNA sequence: TGCGCCAGCAGCTTGGATTCAGAAACATACGAGCAGTACTTC.